A single sample is the source of the 26 T cell receptor beta chains below, sequenced in a study of blood T cell repertoires in COVID-19 (dated by TCRdb to 2018 to 2021). Library preparation used the immunoSEQ multiplex PCR assay. The clones in this table, taken by TCRdb from immuneACCESS, are in-frame only. Not every clone is retained; where verified, under half of the shortfall comes from an unresolved V gene, and the cause of the rest is unknown. This sample comprises 100,000 to 150,000 clones, around 76% of them detected only once. 4.5% to 6% of the sample goes to the ten largest clones. The sample comprised peripheral blood. Source of these receptors: an elderly man with COVID-19, enrolled during active disease.

The chain uses TRBV5-3 and TRBJ2-5, with 9 bases that match TRBD2. TRBV5-3 qualifies as an ORF whose function is uncertain. This CDR3 is 17 amino acids long. The V gene end was trimmed by 0 bases and the J gene end by 0 bases; junction bases not matched to a gene: 6. The CDR3: CARSLGLAEEYQETQYF. CDR3 DNA: TGTGCCAGAAGCTTGGGACTAGCGGAGGAGTACCAAGAGACCCAGTACTTC.

The chain employs TRBV6-1 and TRBJ2-5; TRBD2 matches at 7 bases. The CDR3 is made up of 14 amino acids. The V segment lost 3 bases and the J segment 4 bases; nucleotides outside the gene matches: 5. Germline lookup yields CDR1 MNHNS and CDR2 SASEGT. CDR3 region: CASSEGGFGETQYF. The DNA of the CDR3 is TGTGCCAGCAGTGAGGGGGGGTTCGGAGAGACCCAGTACTTC.

V usage is TRBV28 and J usage is TRBJ2-7, with TRBD2 matching over 11 bases. This CDR3 has 16 residues. CDR1 MDHEN and CDR2 SYDVKM come from the germline V gene. J was trimmed by 0 bases and V by 5 bases; bases with no gene match: 6. In DNA form, the CDR3 reads TGTGCCAGCAGTGAGTTAGCGGGAGGGTACTCCTACGAGCAGTACTTC. The encoded protein is CASSELAGGYSYEQYF. The full variable domain, its missing parts supplied by reference TRBV28 and TRBJ2-7, is DVKVTQSSRYLVKRTGEKVFLECVQDMDHENMFWYRQDPGLGLRLIYFSYDVKMKEKGDIPEGYSVSREKKERFSLILESASTNQTSMYLCASSELAGGYSYEQYFGPGTRLTVT.

V is TRBV24-1 and J is TRBJ1-1; 7 nucleotides match TRBD1. Trimming took 6 bases from V and 3 from J; bases not matched to a gene: 9. CDR1 KGHDR and CDR2 SFDVKD come from the germline V gene. The CDR3 is made up of 15 amino acids. The CDR3 region is CATSPGTAPDTEAFF. In nucleotides, the CDR3 is TGTGCCACCAGTCCCGGGACAGCACCCGACACTGAAGCTTTCTTT.

Worth noting for this clone: The same CDR3 also results from other DNA sequences found in this sample. This rearrangement joins TRBV3-1 (or the pseudogene TRBV3-2) to TRBJ2-5; no clear D gene. Germline V gene data show CDR1 as LGHDT and CDR2 as YNNKEL (reference sequence). The CDR3 is 12 amino acids. Trimming took off 0 bases at V and 5 bases at J, with 4 bases between the two ends. The CDR3 here is CASSQDLETQYF. DNA for the CDR3: TGTGCCAGCAGCCAAGACCTGGAGACCCAGTACTTC.

This clone occurred a few times. The CDR3 sequence is CASRTGTNGEQYF. CDR3 nucleotide sequence: TGTGCCAGCAGAACCGGGACTAACGGCGAGCAGTACTTC. The V and J genes are TRBV27 and TRBJ2-7; 7 nucleotides align to TRBD2. V gave up 6 bases and J gave up 6 bases; unmatched junction bases: 8. The CDR3 runs 13 residues. Germline CDR1 and CDR2: MNHEY and SMNVEV (reference sequence).

The rearrangement uses TRBV27 and TRBJ1-5; no definite D call. Trimming left V 5 bases short and J 4 bases short, with 15 bases between. This CDR3 comprises 15 residues. Germline loops: CDR1 MNHEY, CDR2 SMNVEV (reference sequence). In nucleotides, the CDR3 is TGTGCCAGCAGTACGCTTGGAGCCCCGAATCAGCCCCAGCATTTT. Translation: CASSTLGAPNQPQHF.

This chain's CDR3 is CSVEGDSYEYEQYF. The CDR3, as DNA: TGCAGCGTTGAAGGGGACTCATACGAGTACGAGCAGTACTTC. The V gene is TRBV29-1, the J gene TRBJ2-7; possibly TRBD2 for D (6 bases). Germline lookup yields CDR1 SQVTM and CDR2 ANQGSEA. Trimming cost V 1 base and J 4 bases, with 14 bases left between them. The CDR3 has 14 amino acids.

The genes are TRBV2 and TRBJ2-7; 7 positions match TRBD2. CDR3 length: 13 amino acids. CDR1 is SNHLY, CDR2 FYNNEI, per germline. V was clipped by 7 bases and J by 2 bases; unmatched bases: 5. The CDR3: CASTGDYPYEQYF. The CDR3 coding sequence is TGTGCCAGCACGGGGGACTACCCCTACGAGCAGTACTTC.

This clone showed up just a few times. Within the sample, other DNA sequences also encode this same CDR3. V usage is TRBV10-3 and J usage is TRBJ1-1; no definite D call. V dropped 3 bases and J dropped 0 bases, with 5 bases sitting between them. There are 13 residues in the CDR3. Germline CDR1 is ENHRY and CDR2 is SYGVKD. The DNA for the CDR3 is TGTGCCATCAGTGAACAGATGAACACTGAAGCTTTCTTT. Its translation is CAISEQMNTEAFF.

The chain uses TRBV18 and TRBJ2-3, with TRBD1 identical over 11 bases. The CDR3 totals 16 residues. CDR1 is KGHSH, CDR2 LQKENI, per germline. V lost 6 bases to trimming and J lost 4 bases; unmatched junction nucleotides: 9. CDR3 amino acids: CASSPNPGQGADTQYF. CDR3 bases: TGTGCCAGCTCTCCTAATCCGGGACAGGGGGCAGATACGCAGTATTTT.

The chain has TRBV7-3 and TRBJ1-1; TRBD1 might be the D (6 bases). This CDR3 comprises 13 residues. Deletions cut 4 bases from V and 5 bases from J, with 11 bases between. Germline V gene data show CDR1 as SGHTA and CDR2 as FQGTGA. CDR3 residues: CASSSSGTTEAFF. DNA for the CDR3: TGTGCCAGCAGCTCGTCCGGGACAACTGAAGCTTTCTTT.

This rearrangement joins TRBV19 to TRBJ1-6; 8 bases match TRBD1. The junction had 3 bases not matched to a gene; V was cut back by 6 bases and J by 5 bases. The CDR3 is 14 residues long. The germline V gene has CDR1 LNHDA and CDR2 SQIVND (reference sequence). In nucleotides, the CDR3 is TGTGCCAGTAGAGGGACAGGCAATAATTCACCCCTCCACTTT. Translating gives CASRGTGNNSPLHF.

The CDR3 is CASSRVQGASEQYF. CDR3 bases: TGTGCCAGCTCACGGGTACAGGGGGCCTCTGAGCAGTACTTC. The chain recombines TRBV18 with TRBJ2-7; 9 bases fit TRBD1. V was clipped by 4 bases and J by 7 bases; unmatched bases: 8. In germline, CDR1 is KGHSH, CDR2 LQKENI. The CDR3 length is 14 residues.

This clone was detected a few times. The chain recombines TRBV27 with TRBJ1-1, with 8 bases matching TRBD1. V gave up 5 bases and J gave up 4 bases; unmatched junction bases: 6. The CDR3 is made up of 14 amino acids. From germline, CDR1 is MNHEY and CDR2 SMNVEV (reference sequence). The CDR3 here is CASSQWDRFTEAFF. CDR3 sequence (DNA): TGTGCCAGCAGTCAGTGGGACAGGTTCACTGAAGCTTTCTTT.

With regard to this clone: A read error may explain this, as a much larger clone is one base away. The V gene is TRBV7-2, the J gene TRBJ1-2; D unclear. This CDR3 has 12 amino acids. Germline CDR1 reads SGHTA; CDR2 reads FQGNSA. Deletions cut 5 bases from V and 2 bases from J, with 6 bases between. The DNA of the CDR3 is TGTGCCAGCAGCCCGGGAAACTATGGCTACACCTTC. Amino acids: CASSPGNYGYTF. The full variable domain, rest sourced from reference TRBV7-2 and TRBJ1-2, is GAGVSQSPSNKVTEKGKDVELRCDPISGHTALYWYRQSLGQGLEFLIYFQGNSAPDKSGLPSDRFSAERTGGSVSTLTIQRTQQEDSAVYLCASSPGNYGYTFGSGTRLTVV.

This clone was found a few times. This chain connects TRBV5-4 to TRBJ2-7; TRBD2 might be the D (6 bases). Between the trimmed V and J ends, which lost 4 bases and 4 bases, there was a span of 15 bases. The CDR3 is 14 residues long. Germline CDR1 reads SGHNT; CDR2 reads YYREEE (reference sequence). This CDR3 is CASSLGLHGYEQYF. DNA for the CDR3: TGTGCCAGCAGCCTGGGACTTCACGGATACGAGCAGTACTTC.

The CDR3, as DNA: TGTGCCAGCCTAACTCCCCTTACAGGGTTGGCCGTGGACTATGGCTACACCTTC. Encoded protein: CASLTPLTGLAVDYGYTF. The chain recombines TRBV28 with TRBJ1-2; possible D gene TRBD1, 6 bases. This CDR3 has 18 residues. The V end was cut by 8 bases, the J end by 3 bases, with 28 bases between. Per germline, CDR1 MDHEN and CDR2 SYDVKM.

The V gene is TRBV7-9, the J gene TRBJ2-3, with 7 bases matching TRBD1. The germline CDR1 and CDR2 sequences are SEHNR and FQNEAQ (reference sequence). The CDR3 length is 15 residues. After removal of 5 bases from V and 2 bases from J, the junction contained 7 bases not matched to a gene. The CDR3 bases are TGTGCCAGCAGCCAACCCAAGGGGGCCACAGATACGCAGTATTTT. Amino acid sequence: CASSQPKGATDTQYF. Supplemented by reference TRBV7-9 and TRBJ2-3, the full variable domain reads DTGVSQNPRHKITKRGQNVTFRCDPISEHNRLYWYRQTLGQGPEFLTYFQNEAQLEKSRLLSDRFSAERPKGSFSTLEIQRTEQGDSAMYLCASSQPKGATDTQYFGPGTRLTVL.

This chain uses TRBV28 with TRBJ2-5, with 8 bases aligning to TRBD1. CDR3 size: 14 residues. The germline V gene encodes CDR1 MDHEN and CDR2 SYDVKM. The junction had 8 bases not matched to a gene; V was cut back by 8 bases and J by 3 bases. Written as DNA, the CDR3 is TGTGCCAGCGGAAAAACGACAGGGGAAGAGACCCAGTACTTC. Its translation: CASGKTTGEETQYF.

J is TRBJ1-3 and V is TRBV7-3; tentative D call: TRBD1 (6 bases). The CDR3 is 15 residues long. The V gene lost 5 bases and the J gene lost 2 bases, with 13 bases spanning the gap. Germline CDR1 SGHTA, CDR2 FQGTGA. CDR3 bases: TGTGCCAGCAGCCCCTCCAACAGGGCTGGAAACACCATATATTTT. Its protein is CASSPSNRAGNTIYF. The full variable domain, rest sourced from reference TRBV7-3 and TRBJ1-3, is GAGVSQTPSNKVTEKGKYVELRCDPISGHTALYWYRQSLGQGPEFLIYFQGTGAADDSGLPNDRFFAVRPEGSVSTLKIQRTERGDSAVYLCASSPSNRAGNTIYFGEGSWLTVV.

This clone was recorded only once. CDR3 nucleotides: TGTGCCAGCAGCTTAGAGACTAACACTGAAGCTTTCTTT. Amino acids: CASSLETNTEAFF. The chain employs TRBV11-3 and TRBJ1-1; D unresolved. With 0 bases removed from V and 2 bases from J, the gap between germline ends came to 4 bases. This CDR3 contains 13 residues. Germline CDR1 and CDR2: SGHNT and YENEEA.

The V call is TRBV19, the J call TRBJ1-3; 7 bases are shared with TRBD1. This CDR3 has 16 amino acids. The germline CDR1 and CDR2 sequences are LNHDA and SQIVND (reference sequence). The J segment lost 2 bases and the V segment lost 4 bases, leaving 8 bases of the junction unmatched. The CDR3 here is CASSTSRTGTGNTIYF. CDR3 in DNA: TGTGCCAGTAGTACCTCTCGGACAGGTACTGGAAACACCATATATTTT.

This rearrangement joins TRBV29-1 to TRBJ2-2; 11 bases fit TRBD1. The junction had 5 bases not matched to a gene; V was cut back by 7 bases and J by 7 bases. Per the germline V gene, CDR1 is SQVTM and CDR2 is ANQGSEA. The CDR3 contains 13 residues. The chain's CDR3 is CSAGQGAGGELFF. CDR3 coding DNA: TGCAGCGCCGGACAGGGGGCTGGCGGGGAGCTGTTTTTT.

This clone was found a few times. This chain joins TRBV6-5 and TRBJ2-7; 7 nucleotides agree with TRBD1. In germline, CDR1 is MNHEY, CDR2 SVGAGI. V gave up 6 bases and J gave up 7 bases; unmatched junction bases: 12. This CDR3 has 14 amino acids. The chain's CDR3 is CASSSRGRLQEQYF. Written as DNA, the CDR3 is TGTGCCAGCAGCTCAAGGGGGCGATTACAGGAGCAGTACTTC.

This clone was detected only a few times. CDR3 residues: CASTRTARSYNEQFF. As DNA, the CDR3 is TGTGCCAGCACTAGGACTGCGCGGAGCTACAATGAGCAGTTCTTC. V usage is TRBV9 and J usage is TRBJ2-1, with D perhaps matching TRBD2 (5 bases). V was clipped by 6 bases and J by 3 bases, with 16 bases between them. The CDR3 totals 15 residues. Germline CDR1 and CDR2: SGDLS and YYNGEE. Drawing the rest from reference TRBV9 and TRBJ2-1, the complete variable domain is DSGVTQTPKHLITATGQRVTLRCSPRSGDLSVYWYQQSLDQGLQFLIQYYNGEERAKGNILERFSAQQFPDLHSELNLSSLELGDSALYFCASTRTARSYNEQFFGPGTRLTVL.